This is a list of T cell receptor beta chains from one sample in a study of human T cells and chemical hapten exposure. Each CDR3 protein is one row after TCRdb ran MiXCR on the RACE reads. Of more than 250,000 distinct CDR3 sequences listed, about 8.6% are singletons. This specimen was whole blood, taken in connection with sensitization to the hapten diphenylcyclopropenone (DPC). The receptor set was obtained from a middle-aged woman with alopecia areata. Some clones in this sample may be carry-over from other donors' samples. Both conserved end residues are trimmed from each CDR3.

v_call: TRBV20-1; j_call: TRBJ1-3; cdr3_aa: SARGPGGTIY
v_call: TRBV2; j_call: TRBJ2-2; cdr3_aa: ASFTGTGNTGELF
v_call: TRBV6-5; j_call: TRBJ1-6; cdr3_aa: ASTGQGRNSPLH
v_call: TRBV6-5; j_call: TRBJ2-7; cdr3_aa: ASSFSGDSPYEQY
v_call: TRBV29-1; j_call: TRBJ1-3; cdr3_aa: SVRSGNTIY
v_call: TRBV7-9; j_call: TRBJ2-7; cdr3_aa: ASSQGAEDEQY
v_call: TRBV7-6; j_call: TRBJ1-3; cdr3_aa: ASSTQFRGSGNTIY
v_call: TRBV18; j_call: TRBJ1-1; cdr3_aa: ASSPSGHSTEAF
v_call: TRBV20-1; j_call: TRBJ2-5; cdr3_aa: SARVGSGTETQY
v_call: TRBV19; j_call: TRBJ2-1; cdr3_aa: ASRGSGSDEQF
v_call: TRBV5-1; j_call: TRBJ2-1; cdr3_aa: ASSLKLPLSGGEQF
v_call: TRBV7-9; j_call: TRBJ2-3; cdr3_aa: ASSPSEGPIDTQY
v_call: TRBV20-1; j_call: TRBJ2-3; cdr3_aa: SARRTRGTDTQY
v_call: TRBV7-9; j_call: TRBJ2-1; cdr3_aa: ASPQPGQGYNERF
v_call: TRBV7-2; j_call: TRBJ1-4; cdr3_aa: ASTTGHPATNEKLF
v_call: TRBV12-3/TRBV12-4; j_call: TRBJ2-3; cdr3_aa: ASSISGDRTDTQY
v_call: TRBV20-1; j_call: TRBJ1-6; cdr3_aa: SASEGGGSPLH
v_call: TRBV6-5; j_call: TRBJ1-1; cdr3_aa: ASSYSRTGPFAF
v_call: TRBV2; j_call: TRBJ1-6; cdr3_aa: ASSRDRESPLH
v_call: TRBV28; j_call: TRBJ2-7; cdr3_aa: ASSSRAGLYEQY
v_call: TRBV6-2/TRBV6-3; j_call: TRBJ2-3; cdr3_aa: ASHDLLAASTDTQY
v_call: TRBV25-1; j_call: TRBJ1-2; cdr3_aa: ASSLNRDHGYT